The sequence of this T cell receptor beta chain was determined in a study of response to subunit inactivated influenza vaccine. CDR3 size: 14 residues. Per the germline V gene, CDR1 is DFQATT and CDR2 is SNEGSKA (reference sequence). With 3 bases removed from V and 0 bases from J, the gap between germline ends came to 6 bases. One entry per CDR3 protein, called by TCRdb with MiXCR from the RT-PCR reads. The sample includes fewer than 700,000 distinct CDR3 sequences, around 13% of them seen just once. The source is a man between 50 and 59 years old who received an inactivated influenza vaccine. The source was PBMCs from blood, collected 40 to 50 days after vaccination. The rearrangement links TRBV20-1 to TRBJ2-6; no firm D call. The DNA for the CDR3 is TGCAGTGCTAGTATAGACTCTGGGGCCAACGTCCTGACTTTC. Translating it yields CSASIDSGANVLTF.